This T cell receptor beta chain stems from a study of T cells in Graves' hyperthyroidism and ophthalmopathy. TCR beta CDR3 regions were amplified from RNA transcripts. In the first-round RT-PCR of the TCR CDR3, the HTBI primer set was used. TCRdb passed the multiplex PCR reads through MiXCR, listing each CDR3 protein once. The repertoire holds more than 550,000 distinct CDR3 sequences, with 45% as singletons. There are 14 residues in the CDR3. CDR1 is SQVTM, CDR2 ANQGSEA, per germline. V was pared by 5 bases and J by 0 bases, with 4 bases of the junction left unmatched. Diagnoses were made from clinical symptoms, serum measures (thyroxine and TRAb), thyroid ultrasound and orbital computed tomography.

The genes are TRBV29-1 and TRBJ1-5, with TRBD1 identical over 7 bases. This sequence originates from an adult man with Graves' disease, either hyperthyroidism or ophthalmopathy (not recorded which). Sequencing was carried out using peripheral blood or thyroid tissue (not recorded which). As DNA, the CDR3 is TGCAGCGTTCCCGGGACAGATAGCAATCAGCCCCAGCATTTT. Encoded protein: CSVPGTDSNQPQHF.